The next 28 T cell receptor beta chains were all read from a single sample in a study of breast tumors, draining lymph nodes, adjacent tissues. A single record per CDR3 protein comes from TCRdb applying MiXCR to the multiplex PCR reads. The sample shows about 110,000 distinct CDR3 sequences, more than 30% of them seen only once. Breast cancer patients provided tissue from their axillary draining lymph nodes. Sequencing input: axillary lymph node tissue. The receptors were gathered from a female donor with breast cancer. Some clones in this sample may be carry-over from other donors' samples.

Comment on this clonotype: The germline gene is not matched at one end of the junction; a read error may be the cause. The chain couples TRBV19 to TRBJ2-6; perhaps TRBD2 as D (6 bases). CDR3 length: 17 amino acids. Germline values: CDR1 LNHDA, CDR2 SQIVND (reference sequence). The CDR3 nucleotides read TGTGCCAGTAGTATCGGGACGGGGGTCTCTGGGGCCAACGTCCTGGCCTTC. It is translated as CASSIGTGVSGANVLAF.

This clonotype came up many times. A much larger clone differs by one base, so this may be a read error. This sequence joins TRBV9 and TRBJ2-7; D unclear. Germline CDR1 reads SGDLS; CDR2 reads YYNGEE. The CDR3 length is 14 residues. This CDR3 is CTSSVATSEYEQYF. The CDR3 DNA sequence: TGTACCAGCAGCGTCGCGACATCGGAATACGAGCAGTACTTC.

This clonotype was recorded at least ten times. V and J are TRBV27 and TRBJ2-3, with 10 bases lining up with TRBD2. With V trimmed by 2 bases and J by 2 bases, 4 bases remained unmatched. Looked up from germline, CDR1 is MNHEY and CDR2 is SMNVEV (reference sequence). This CDR3 is built from 16 residues. The CDR3 sequence: CASSLLLAGHTDTQYF. Written as DNA, the CDR3 is TGTGCCAGCAGTTTACTACTAGCGGGGCACACAGATACGCAGTATTTT.

This clonotype has ten or more counts. As DNA, the CDR3 is TGTGCCAGCAGCTTAACGGCCGGGACCGCCGTAAGCCGCTACACCTTC. Translated: CASSLTAGTAVSRYTF. This chain uses TRBV7-3 with TRBJ1-2; possibly TRBD1 for D (5 bases). The V gene's germline CDR1 is SGHTA and CDR2 FQGTGA. The CDR3 runs to 16 residues. V was cut by 0 bases and J by 9 bases, with 20 bases left in between.

The sample holds many counts of this clonotype. The chain is built from TRBV3-1 and TRBJ2-7, with 7 bases fitting TRBD2. The CDR3 spans 14 residues. Germline assignment: CDR1 LGHDT and CDR2 YNNKEL (reference sequence). After removal of 1 base from V and 8 bases from J, the junction contained 8 bases not matched to a gene. CDR3 protein: CASSQGSTSSKQYF. CDR3 coding DNA: TGTGCCAGCAGCCAAGGTTCGACTAGCTCAAAGCAGTACTTC.

At least ten counts were recorded for this clonotype. V usage is TRBV20-1 and J usage is TRBJ2-7; no clear D. This CDR3 region has 14 residues. The germline V gene has CDR1 DFQATT and CDR2 SNEGSKA (reference sequence). V lost 4 bases and J 6 bases, leaving 19 bases between the germline ends. The CDR3 nucleotides are TGCAGTGCTACAGCTCCGGACCGCCTTCTCGAGCAGTACTTC. This codes for CSATAPDRLLEQYF.

This clonotype was observed at least ten times. The chain joins TRBV5-1 to TRBJ1-4; 9 bases map to TRBD1. Unmatched junction bases numbered 5, after V lost 4 bases and J lost 7 bases. The CDR3 is made up of 14 amino acids. Germline values: CDR1 SGHRS, CDR2 YFSETQ. As DNA, the CDR3 is TGCGCCAGCAGCACTGGGACAGGGTTTGAAAAACTGTTTTTT. Translating gives CASSTGTGFEKLFF.

This clonotype was counted a few times. The chain employs TRBV18 and TRBJ2-2, with D hard to call. The CDR3 spans 16 residues. CDR1 and CDR2 from the germline V gene are KGHSH and LQKENI. The ends were cut back, 0 bases at V and 6 bases at J, with 14 bases in the middle. DNA for the CDR3: TGTGCCAGCTCACCACCGGGTCCAGGATGGTCCGGGGAGCTGTTTTTT. Amino acid sequence: CASSPPGPGWSGELFF.

The rearrangement joins TRBV12-5 to TRBJ1-4, with 9 bases fitting TRBD1. The length of the CDR3 is 14 residues. CDR1 and CDR2 from the germline V gene are LGHNT and FRNRAP. Trimming cost V 7 bases and J 10 bases; bases outside gene matches: 10. CDR3 loop: CASASDRGGGKLFF. CDR3 in DNA: TGTGCTAGTGCCAGCGACAGGGGGGGGGGAAAACTGTTTTTT. Full variable domain (outside the CDR3, taken from reference TRBV12-5 and TRBJ1-4): DARVTQTPRHKVTEMGQEVTMRCQPILGHNTVFWYRQTMMQGLELLAYFRNRAPLDDSGMPKDRFSAEMPDATLATLKIQPSEPRDSAVYFCASASDRGGGKLFFGSGTQLSVL.

This clonotype has ten or more counts. V is TRBV5-1 and J is TRBJ2-7; 7 nucleotides match TRBD1. This CDR3 spans 13 amino acids. The germline CDR1 and CDR2 sequences are SGHRS and YFSETQ. The trim removed 4 bases at V and 7 bases at J, leaving 8 bases unmatched. The DNA for the CDR3 is TGCGCCAGCAGCGGATACAGGGGAAGGGAGCAGTACTTC. Amino acid sequence: CASSGYRGREQYF.

At least ten counts were recorded for this clonotype. Being one base from a much bigger clone, this may be a read error. This chain joins TRBV20-1 and TRBJ2-1; 13 nucleotides line up with TRBD2. CDR3 length equals 14 residues. Germline V lookup: CDR1 DFQATT, CDR2 SNEGSKA (reference sequence). V was pared by 3 bases and J by 9 bases, with 5 bases of the junction left unmatched. The CDR3 is CSARWTSGRTEQFF. The CDR3 nucleotides read TGCAGTGCTAGGTGGACTAGCGGGAGAACTGAGCAGTTCTTC.

Here the CDR3 DNA reads TGCAGCTTGCAAAGTAGCGGGAGTACGGACGAGCAGTACTTC. It encodes CSLQSSGSTDEQYF. The chain uses TRBV29-1 and TRBJ2-7, with TRBD2 identical over 9 bases. This CDR3 has 14 amino acids. Germline V gene data show CDR1 as SQVTM and CDR2 as ANQGSEA. Trimming took 8 bases from V and 5 from J; bases not matched to a gene: 13.

The chain employs TRBV11-2 and TRBJ2-5; TRBD2 agrees at 10 bases. The CDR3 extends over 17 amino acids. CDR1 and CDR2 from the germline V gene are SGHAT and FQNNGV. V shed 3 bases, J shed 5 bases, and the junction held 12 bases outside the gene matches. In nucleotides, the CDR3 is TGTGCCAGCAGCTTCTTCAAGGGACCAGCGGGGGGGGAGACCCAGTACTTC. It codes for CASSFFKGPAGGETQYF.

This clonotype was found many times. This sequence joins TRBV12-3 or TRBV12-4 and TRBJ1-5, with a possible D match to TRBD1 (5 bases). The CDR3 has 17 amino acids. V lost 3 bases, J lost 6 bases, and 21 bases lay in between. CDR3 residues: CASSFSNYGGISQPQHF. The CDR3, as DNA: TGTGCCAGCAGTTTTTCGAATTACGGGGGGATCAGTCAGCCCCAGCATTTT.

The table lists this clonotype with many counts. No conserved phenylalanine or tryptophan ends this CDR3, so it is likely a read error. The V and J genes are TRBV7-9 and TRBJ1-2, with D perhaps TRBD1 (5 bases). With 5 bases removed from V and 2 bases from J, the gap between germline ends came to 18 bases. The germline gives CDR1 SEHNR, CDR2 FQNEAQ (reference sequence). The CDR3 covers 16 residues. In DNA, the CDR3 is TGTGCCAGCAGCGGGGCGAGGGTAGGAATAAACTATGGCTACACCCTC. It yields the protein CASSGARVGINYGYTL.

This chain uses TRBV20-1 with TRBJ2-5; 8 nucleotides align to TRBD1. Losses at the gene ends were 1 base for V and 4 bases for J; bases not matched to a gene: 5. The length of the CDR3 is 14 residues. Germline V gene sequence: CDR1 DFQATT, CDR2 SNEGSKA (reference sequence). This CDR3 is CSARGTGLGETQYF. CDR3 DNA: TGCAGTGCTAGAGGGACAGGGCTGGGAGAGACCCAGTACTTC.

About this clonotype itself: The CDR3 end shows no conserved phenylalanine or tryptophan, and so a read error is likely. The DNA is omitted, as the CDR3 cannot be located on it reliably, and the CDR3 follows TCRdb's listing. This CDR3 reads CASSDEGGYGSL. The chain has TRBV2 and TRBJ1-6. Germline CDR1 SNHLY, CDR2 FYNNEI. Termini included, the CDR3 measures 12 amino acids.

This clonotype occurred a few times. Possible read error: a much larger clone is one base away. V and J are TRBV6-6 and TRBJ2-7, with D possibly being TRBD1 (6 bases). This CDR3 region has 12 residues. CDR1 and CDR2 from the germline V gene are MNHNY and SVGAGI (reference sequence). V gave up 8 bases and J gave up 3 bases, with 11 bases separating them. CDR3 DNA: TGTGCCAGCGCTCACAGGGTCTACGAGCAGTACTTC. This codes for CASAHRVYEQYF.

This clonotype was observed at least ten times. The rearrangement joins TRBV20-1 to TRBJ2-7, with 9 bases fitting TRBD2. Germline CDR1 and CDR2: DFQATT and SNEGSKA (reference sequence). This CDR3 is 13 amino acids long. V lost 3 bases, J lost 1 base, and 1 base stayed unmatched. The CDR3 protein is CSASSGSSYEQYF. The CDR3, as DNA: TGCAGTGCTAGTAGCGGGAGTTCCTACGAGCAGTACTTC.

This clonotype was seen repeatedly, ten times or more. The rearrangement uses TRBV6-4 and TRBJ2-2; TRBD2 aligns across 8 bases. Per germline, CDR1 MRHNA and CDR2 SNTAGT. The CDR3 runs to 15 residues. With V trimmed by 8 bases and J by 5 bases, 10 bases remained unmatched. The CDR3 nucleotides read TGTGCCAGCCAGGATGCGGGAGGCCCTACCGGGGAGCTGTTTTTT. It encodes CASQDAGGPTGELFF.

This clonotype has only a few counts. The rearrangement uses TRBV28 and TRBJ2-2; 8 nucleotides agree with TRBD1. The germline V gene has CDR1 MDHEN and CDR2 SYDVKM. This CDR3 contains 15 residues. Losses at the gene ends were 7 bases for V and 2 bases for J; bases not matched to a gene: 6. The CDR3 DNA follows: TGTGCCAGCAAAACAGGACAGGGCAACACCGGGGAGCTGTTTTTT. Translated: CASKTGQGNTGELFF.

There are many counts of this clonotype. The V and J genes are TRBV4-1 and TRBJ2-1; 9 nucleotides align to TRBD2. The CDR3 runs to 17 residues. Per germline, CDR1 MGHRA and CDR2 YSYEKL. J lost 6 bases, V lost 8 bases, and 17 bases had no gene match. The CDR3 coding sequence is TGCGCCAGCGCGAACGCGCCACAGGGGACTAGCAGCAATGAGCAGTTCTTC. Translation: CASANAPQGTSSNEQFF.

This clonotype was recorded at least ten times. This chain joins TRBV5-5 and TRBJ2-1; no definite D call. The CDR3 sequence is 12 residues long. Trimming took off 5 bases at V and 8 bases at J, with 11 bases between the two ends. Germline CDR1 is SGHKS and CDR2 is YYEKEE (reference sequence). CDR3 coding DNA: TGTGCCAGCAGGCATGGCTATGATGAGCAGTTCTTC. The encoded protein is CASRHGYDEQFF.

This clonotype was detected ten times or more. This chain connects TRBV29-1 to TRBJ1-2; 10 bases fit TRBD1. The trim removed 7 bases at V and 5 bases at J, leaving 7 bases unmatched. The CDR3 spans 13 residues. CDR1 and CDR2 from the germline V gene are SQVTM and ANQGSEA. CDR3 nucleotides: TGCAGCGGGGGGACAGGGGCGACTTATGGCTACACCTTC. Its protein is CSGGTGATYGYTF.

On this clonotype: Because the CDR3 is missing its conserved closing phenylalanine or tryptophan, this is likely a read error. The J gene is TRBJ2-5, the V gene TRBV7-9; no reliable D call. V gave up 1 base and J gave up 6 bases, with 12 bases separating them. The germline gives CDR1 SEHNR, CDR2 FQNEAQ (reference sequence). The CDR3 runs to 14 residues. Written as DNA, the CDR3 is TGTGCCAGCAGCTTAGGGGCTGGCTCAAAGACCCAGTACCTC. This translates into CASSLGAGSKTQYL.

For this clonotype: A read error may explain this, as a much larger clone is one base away. The rearrangement joins TRBV6-1 to TRBJ2-3, with unresolved D. The CDR3 has 13 residues. V lost 5 bases and J 3 bases, leaving 9 bases between the germline ends. Germline CDR1 and CDR2: MNHNS and SASEGT. CDR3: CASSQGFTDTQYF. The DNA for the CDR3 is TGTGCCAGCAGTCAAGGGTTTACAGATACGCAGTATTTT.

This clonotype was recorded many times. The rearrangement uses TRBV20-1 and TRBJ2-3; TRBD2 matches at 8 bases. The CDR3 has 15 amino acids. The germline V gene has CDR1 DFQATT and CDR2 SNEGSKA (reference sequence). J was trimmed by 2 bases and V by 4 bases; bases with no gene match: 8. This CDR3 is CSATGSGRNTDTQYF. The CDR3 DNA follows: TGCAGTGCTACAGGAAGCGGGAGAAACACAGATACGCAGTATTTT.

The chain joins TRBV2 to TRBJ1-4, with TRBD1 identical over 7 bases. The V gene's germline CDR1 is SNHLY and CDR2 FYNNEI. The V and J ends lost 6 bases and 3 bases, in that order; junction bases with no gene match: 7. The CDR3 is made up of 15 amino acids. The CDR3 coding sequence is TGTGCCAGCAGGTCGACAGGGAGCCCTAATGAAAAACTGTTTTTT. This codes for CASRSTGSPNEKLFF.